The 24 T cell receptor beta chains presented below share a single source sample, sequenced in a study of graft-versus-host responses after intestinal transplantation. The data were produced by immunoSEQ multiplex PCR, yet TCRdb's version contains in-frame clones alone and is incomplete. Among under 55,000 clones listed, roughly nine tenths were seen once. Sample: PBMCs, taken 524 days after transplant. Receptors originate from a human patient who received an intestinal transplant, so some T cells may come from the graft donor.

The V gene is TRBV18, the J gene TRBJ2-7, with D possibly being TRBD1 or TRBD2 (5 bases each). The CDR3 spans 14 residues. The V and J ends lost 3 bases and 2 bases respectively, with 11 bases between them. In germline, CDR1 is KGHSH, CDR2 LQKENI. CDR3 sequence reads: CASSPRDATYEQYF. CDR3 DNA sequence: TGTGCCAGCTCACCCCGGGACGCCACCTACGAGCAGTACTTC.

The genes are TRBV19 and TRBJ2-3; no clear D gene. Germline V gene data show CDR1 as LNHDA and CDR2 as SQIVND (reference sequence). This CDR3 comprises 17 residues. V was pared by 0 bases and J by 0 bases, with 13 bases between. The CDR3 coding sequence is TGTGCCAGTAGTATAGATTGGGCGGTGGGGAGCACAGATACGCAGTATTTT. It codes for CASSIDWAVGSTDTQYF. The variable domain in full, completed from reference TRBV19 and TRBJ2-3, reads DGGITQSPKYLFRKEGQNVTLSCEQNLNHDAMYWYRQDPGQGLRLIYYSQIVNDFQKGDIAEGYSVSREKKESFPLTVTSAQKNPTAFYLCASSIDWAVGSTDTQYFGPGTRLTVL.

The chain couples TRBV7-3 to TRBJ2-7, with 12 nucleotides matching TRBD2. Germline CDR1 and CDR2: SGHTA and FQGTGA. The CDR3 contains 17 residues. V gave up 5 bases and J gave up 2 bases; unmatched junction bases: 10. For the CDR3, the DNA is TGTGCCAGCAGCCGAGCTCCGACTAGCGGGAGTACCTACGAGCAGTACTTC. This translates into CASSRAPTSGSTYEQYF.

The chain carries TRBV10-3 and TRBJ2-1, with unresolved D. CDR3 size: 13 residues. The V gene's germline CDR1 is ENHRY and CDR2 SYGVKD. With 0 bases removed from V and 4 bases from J, the gap between germline ends came to 4 bases. Written as DNA, the CDR3 is TGTGCCATCAGTGAGTCAGTTTACAATGAGCAGTTCTTC. Translation: CAISESVYNEQFF.

This chain uses TRBV28 with TRBJ2-4, with TRBD1 matching 10 bases. Germline V CDR1 and CDR2: MDHEN, SYDVKM. V lost 6 bases, J lost 4 bases, and 3 bases stayed unmatched. The CDR3 contains 14 residues. The CDR3 coding sequence is TGTGCCAGCAGCCCGGACAGGGGGAAAAACATTCAGTACTTC. It codes for CASSPDRGKNIQYF.

The rearrangement uses TRBV5-8 and TRBJ2-7; 7 bases fit TRBD1. CDR3 length equals 14 residues. Unmatched junction bases numbered 7, after V lost 4 bases and J lost 3 bases. Germline V lookup: CDR1 SGHTS, CDR2 YDEGEE. CDR3 protein: CASSPWDSYYEQYF. The CDR3, as DNA: TGTGCCAGCAGCCCATGGGACAGTTACTACGAGCAGTACTTC.

V usage is TRBV27 and J usage is TRBJ2-3; D unclear. V was cut by 6 bases and J by 1 base, with 5 bases left in between. Germline V gene lookup returns CDR1 MNHEY and CDR2 SMNVEV (reference sequence). The CDR3 has 12 residues. The CDR3 loop reads CASSRGTDTQYF. DNA of the CDR3: TGTGCCAGCAGCCGGGGCACAGATACGCAGTATTTT.

This chain joins TRBV28 and TRBJ2-7, with 9 bases matching TRBD1. Germline CDR1 reads MDHEN; CDR2 reads SYDVKM. There are 14 residues in the CDR3. Losses at the gene ends were 4 bases for V and 4 bases for J; bases not matched to a gene: 5. CDR3 loop: CASSYTGGLYEQYF. The CDR3, as DNA: TGTGCCAGCAGTTACACAGGGGGCTTGTACGAGCAGTACTTC.

V is TRBV5-1 and J is TRBJ1-4; maybe TRBD1 (5 bases). This CDR3 region has 13 residues. Germline loops: CDR1 SGHRS, CDR2 YFSETQ. The V end lost 3 bases, the J end lost 6 bases, and 9 bases lay between the germline ends. CDR3 in DNA: TGCGCCAGCAGCTCCCCGGGGCATGAAAAACTGTTTTTT. The encoded protein is CASSSPGHEKLFF.

The chain carries TRBV7-3 and TRBJ2-1; the D gene is possibly TRBD2 (5 bases). V gave up 2 bases and J gave up 8 bases, with 10 bases separating them. Germline CDR1 reads SGHTA; CDR2 reads FQGTGA. CDR3 length: 13 residues. In DNA form, the CDR3 reads TGTGCCAGCAGCTTAGCTAGCTGGGATGAGCAGTTCTTC. It encodes CASSLASWDEQFF.

The gene calls are TRBV7-9 and TRBJ2-7; maybe TRBD2 (6 bases). Looked up from germline, CDR1 is SEHNR and CDR2 is FQNEAQ (reference sequence). V was shortened by 1 base and J by 4 bases, with 11 bases between the two germline ends. This CDR3 contains 14 residues. The CDR3 region is CASSLDAGRYEQYF. The CDR3 coding sequence is TGTGCCAGCAGCTTAGATGCGGGGAGGTACGAGCAGTACTTC.

The V and J genes are TRBV15 and TRBJ2-1, with TRBD2 matching over 14 bases. The CDR3 totals 19 residues. Germline assignment: CDR1 LNHNV and CDR2 YYDKDF (reference sequence). V dropped 0 bases and J dropped 4; count of bases not matched to a gene: 8. The CDR3 DNA sequence: TGTGCCACCAGCAGAGATCCGACTAGCGGGAGGGCTAGGTACAATGAGCAGTTCTTC. This gives the protein CATSRDPTSGRARYNEQFF.

V is TRBV4-1 and J is TRBJ2-7; no reliable D call. The CDR3 spans 15 residues. Trimming took 0 bases from V and 0 from J, leaving 9 bases between them. Looked up from germline, CDR1 is MGHRA and CDR2 is YSYEKL. CDR3 in DNA: TGCGCCAGCAGCCAAGATAGGCCAGCCTCCTACGAGCAGTACTTC. Encoded protein: CASSQDRPASYEQYF.

The chain couples TRBV2 to TRBJ2-7, with a weak D call TRBD2 (5 bases). Germline CDR1 and CDR2: SNHLY and FYNNEI. The CDR3 has 13 amino acids. V was trimmed by 3 bases and J by 5 bases, leaving 11 bases between them. DNA for the CDR3: TGTGCCAGCAGTGACCGCGGGCTCGACGAGCAGTACTTC. Its translation: CASSDRGLDEQYF.

The chain combines TRBV7-2 with TRBJ1-4; a weak D match, TRBD1 (6 bases). The length of the CDR3 is 13 residues. Germline V gene sequence: CDR1 SGHTA, CDR2 FQGNSA. The V end lost 6 bases, the J end lost 9 bases, and 14 bases lay between the germline ends. The CDR3 protein is CASSLTGNQKLFF. In DNA form, the CDR3 reads TGTGCCAGCAGTCTCACAGGGAATCAAAAACTGTTTTTT.

The rearrangement joins TRBV19 to TRBJ2-4; no definite D call. This CDR3 has 17 amino acids. CDR1 and CDR2 from the germline V gene are LNHDA and SQIVND (reference sequence). Trimming shortened V by 0 bases and J by 1 base, and 13 bases separated the two germline ends. This CDR3 reads CASSIDRAVRAKNIQYF. Written as DNA, the CDR3 is TGTGCCAGTAGTATAGATCGAGCAGTTCGGGCCAAAAACATTCAGTACTTC.

The chain joins TRBV28 to TRBJ2-1, with 11 bases matching TRBD2. There are 15 residues in the CDR3. Trimming at V came to 4 bases and at J to 8 bases, leaving 7 bases not matched to a gene. Looked up from germline, CDR1 is MDHEN and CDR2 is SYDVKM. The CDR3 protein is CASSYHSGRADEQFF. The CDR3 coding sequence is TGTGCCAGCAGTTATCATAGCGGGAGGGCCGATGAGCAGTTCTTC.

J is TRBJ1-5 and V is TRBV30, with D possibly being TRBD1 (5 bases). Per the germline V gene, CDR1 is GTSNPN and CDR2 is SVGIG (reference sequence). The germline V and J ends were trimmed by 5 bases and 0 bases, with 14 bases remaining between them. The CDR3 covers 15 residues. The CDR3 DNA reads TGTGCCTGGGGTACAGGCAGGTATAGCAATCAGCCCCAGCATTTT. This encodes CAWGTGRYSNQPQHF.

The chain uses TRBV14 and TRBJ2-7, with TRBD1 identical over 9 bases. Germline V gene sequence: CDR1 SGHDN, CDR2 FVKESK. There are 15 residues in the CDR3. The J segment lost 0 bases and the V segment lost 2 bases, leaving 2 bases of the junction unmatched. The CDR3 region has the DNA TGTGCCAGCAGCCAACGGACAGGGGTCTCCTACGAGCAGTACTTC. The encoded protein is CASSQRTGVSYEQYF.

This chain connects TRBV7-2 to TRBJ2-5; D could derive from TRBD1 or TRBD2 (5 bases each). Trimming removed 1 base at V and 1 base at J, with 7 bases between. The V gene's germline CDR1 is SGHTA and CDR2 FQGNSA. This CDR3 has 14 amino acids. CDR3 loop: CASSLDGTQETQYF. The CDR3 coding sequence is TGTGCCAGCAGCTTAGACGGGACCCAAGAGACCCAGTACTTC.

V usage is TRBV5-6 and J usage is TRBJ1-4; D may be TRBD1 (5 bases). The CDR3 covers 14 residues. V dropped 4 bases and J dropped 2 bases, with 9 bases sitting between them. Germline V lookup: CDR1 SGHDT, CDR2 YYEEEE. The CDR3 is CASSPGTTNEKLFF. The CDR3 DNA reads as TGTGCCAGCAGCCCCGGGACCACTAATGAAAAACTGTTTTTT.

The chain uses TRBV28 and TRBJ1-3; D remains unclear. Germline loops: CDR1 MDHEN, CDR2 SYDVKM. This CDR3 contains 14 residues. V was cut by 8 bases and J by 0 bases, with 11 bases left in between. Here the CDR3 DNA reads TGTGCCAGCCGCCCACACCTCTCTGGAAACACCATATATTTT. As protein: CASRPHLSGNTIYF.

The chain carries TRBV6-4 and TRBJ1-1; D ambiguous. The CDR3 spans 13 residues. V was cut by 2 bases and J by 1 base, with 5 bases left in between. Looked up from germline, CDR1 is MRHNA and CDR2 is SNTAGT. The CDR3 sequence is CASSDNSNTEAFF. CDR3 nucleotides: TGTGCCAGCAGTGACAACTCGAACACTGAAGCTTTCTTT.

V is TRBV6-5 and J is TRBJ2-5; D gene unclear. The CDR3 length is 15 residues. The ends were cut back, 5 bases at V and 10 bases at J, with 23 bases in the middle. In germline, CDR1 is MNHEY, CDR2 SVGAGI. CDR3 nucleotides: TGTGCCAGCAGTCGCCTGACCAACAGACCCTCGGACCAGTACTTC. Translating gives CASSRLTNRPSDQYF.